Described below is a single T cell receptor (beta chain) sequence and its context. Antigen unknown. The data were obtained in a study of cytotoxic CD8 clonotypes in ibrutinib-treated CLL. Findings and limits, study-wide: Few clonotypes were public, and these shrank or held steady under treatment. Patients had baseline clonality above age-matched healthy donors, and this clonality moved with circulating CD8+ T-cell counts.

Here immunoSEQ multiplex PCR was the method, and the copy in TCRdb shows in-frame clones only, minus some. The repertoire holds more than 110,000 clones, with 76% as singletons. The sequences come from PBMCs, collected after 24 months of ibrutinib treatment. The receptor was derived from a human donor with chronic lymphocytic leukemia.

For the CDR3, the DNA is TGTGCCAGCAGCCCCGGACCGAGGAGCTCCTACGAGCAGTACTTC. The encoded protein is CASSPGPRSSYEQYF. The chain recombines TRBV27 with TRBJ2-7; D remains unclear. Germline V gene sequence: CDR1 MNHEY, CDR2 SMNVEV (reference sequence). CDR3 length: 15 residues. Trimming stripped 6 bases from V and 0 bases from J, with 15 bases between.